The source of this T cell receptor beta chain is a study of blood T cell repertoires in COVID-19. Germline V gene data show CDR1 as SGHTA and CDR2 as FQGNSA. The CDR3 runs to 15 residues. J gave up 4 bases and V 6 bases, and 4 bases lay outside the gene matches. Donors were grouped by their self-reported clinical history. A COVID-19 case had been met by exposed participants during the 2 weeks before study entry. In the original analysis: Researchers report that nucleated cell counts were estimated from reference gene primer amplification. Assay: immunoSEQ multiplex PCR; the TCRdb copy retains only in-frame clones and omits some. Clone size and V and J calls were adopted from that table, with D and trimming inferred from the DNA. The table has approximately 300,000 clones, 85% seen once; the top ten hold under 2%.

Sequencing was carried out using PBMCs or T cells enriched from blood (not recorded which). The sequence was obtained from a woman in her thirties who had been exposed to COVID-19. This chain connects TRBV7-2 to TRBJ2-6; 9 bases agree with TRBD1. CDR3 region: CASSTGGAGANVLTF. In DNA form, the CDR3 reads TGTGCCAGCAGTACAGGGGGCGCGGGGGCCAACGTCCTGACTTTC.